This T cell receptor (beta chain) came from a study of blood T cell repertoires in COVID-19 (dated by TCRdb to the early 2020s). Study-wide context: Samples from collaborators originated in the United States, Italy and Spain and spanned both the acute and convalescent phases of COVID-19. The material from the prospective study consisted of cDNA or gDNA derived from T cells, B-cell-depleted T cells, or PBMCs. Subjects who had been exposed to COVID-19, were actively infected with it, or had recovered from it provided the deeply sampled blood TCRbeta repertoires that made up the dataset. The repertoires were made available in a free public database intended to serve as a resource for research on the immune response to SARS-CoV-2. Samples were obtained from the ongoing ImmuneRACE study (first 160 participants) and from over 1,000 subjects provided by 6 global collaborators. Sample metadata almost always included a de-identified subject ID, COVID-19 status, age in years and sex. Where available, HLA class I and class II types were obtained from metadata supplied by the sample provider rather than from assay-based typing.

TCRbeta CDR3 regions were amplified from genomic DNA using the immunoSEQ Assay, a bias-controlled multiplex PCR. As for the original processing: Within the assay, amplification of reference gene primers was used to estimate how many nucleated cells each sample contained. To quantify the absolute abundance of each unique TCRbeta CDR3 rearrangement, sequence reads were collapsed and filtered. For each sample, productive Simpson clonality was calculated as the square root of Simpson's diversity index across productive rearrangements. TCRdb provides this immuneACCESS table in a form limited to in-frame rearrangements. Some clones are lacking; in checked studies, under half of them reflect an unresolved V gene, and why the rest are absent is not known. D and trimming come from the DNA, and the V and J calls and clone size come from that table. The table for this sample lists 270,000 or so clones; about 87% of them were counted only once. In total, the top ten clones hold 0.95% to 1.5% of the sample.

Concerning this clone itself: Its antigen is still unknown. No base qualities exist here, and no much larger clone lies one base off it.

Enrolling through a virtual design, the prospective study's participants ranged in age from about 18 to 89 years and lived across roughly 24 United States geographic areas. To assign participants to cohorts, the prospective study relied on clinical history that participants themselves reported in a screening survey and a study questionnaire. In the prospective study, whole blood, serum and a nasopharyngeal or oropharyngeal swab were collected from each participant by mobile phlebotomists. Participants in the prospective study had the option to provide additional blood draws and questionnaires over an approximately 2-month period. Before DNA extraction, blood samples from the prospective study were shipped at room temperature or frozen. Trimmed from V: 5 bases; trimmed from J: 4 bases; junction bases lacking a gene match: 7. The CDR3 contains 15 residues, cysteine and phenylalanine counted. The read is trimmed to its CDR3 DNA, 45 bases read in frame from base 1. Reading the germline V gene gives CDR1 SGHVS and CDR2 FQNEAQ.

The full study reports these points: How much clinical and demographic metadata was included differed by source and by participant, and the metadata was provided uncurated.

Input material: PBMCs or T cells enriched from blood (not recorded which). The chain joins TRBV7-8 to TRBJ2-7; 11 central bases correspond to TRBD2. This receptor was taken from a woman in her 40s with acute COVID-19. This receptor carries the CDR3 CASSPALAGVYEQYF. The nucleotides are TGTGCCAGCAGCCCCGCACTAGCGGGAGTGTACGAGCAGTACTTC. The entire variable domain, with the stretches around the CDR3 drawn from the reference TRBV7-8 and TRBJ2-7 proteins, is GAGVSQSPRYKVAKRGQDVALRCDPISGHVSLFWYQQALGQGPEFLTYFQNEAQLDKSGLPSDRFFAERPEGSVSTLKIQRTQQEDSAVYLCASSPALAGVYEQYFGPGTRLTVT.